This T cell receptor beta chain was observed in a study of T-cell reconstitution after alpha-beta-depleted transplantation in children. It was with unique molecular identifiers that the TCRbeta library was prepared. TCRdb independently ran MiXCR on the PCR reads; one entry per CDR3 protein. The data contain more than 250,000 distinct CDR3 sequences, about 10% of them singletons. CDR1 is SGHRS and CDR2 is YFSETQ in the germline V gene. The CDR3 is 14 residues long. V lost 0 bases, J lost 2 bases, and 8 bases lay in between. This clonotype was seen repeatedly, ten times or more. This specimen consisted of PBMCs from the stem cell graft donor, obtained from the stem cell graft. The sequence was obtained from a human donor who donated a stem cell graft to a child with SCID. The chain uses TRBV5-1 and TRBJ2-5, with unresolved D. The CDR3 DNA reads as TGCGCCAGCAGCTTGGTGTCTACTCAAGAGACCCAGTACTTC. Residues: CASSLVSTQETQYF.